The clone carrying this T cell receptor (beta chain) was observed a few times. Its antigen is currently unknown. These data originate in a study of regulatory T cells in long-lasting Graves disease. Study overall: Persistent cases were those of Graves' disease that involved over 5 years of antithyroid drugs with positive TSH receptor antibodies. Study findings and constraints: Tissue studied was limited to peripheral blood, excluding thyroid tissue.

The TCR beta library used iRepertoire HTBI primers with Arm-PCR amplification of CDR3. TCRdb reprocessed the multiplex PCR reads via MiXCR and lists one record per CDR3 protein. Of about 660,000 distinct CDR3 sequences listed, approximately 29% are singletons. The V end lost 6 bases, the J end lost 6 bases, and 15 bases lay between the germline ends. CDR3 length: 13 amino acids. Germline V CDR1 and CDR2: MRHNA, SNTAGT. Time point described: persistent/refractory GD, antithyroid drugs over 5 years with positive TRAb. Construction of the TCR library relied on RNA isolated from PBMCs. With EDTA tubes as the receptacles, about 8.1 milliliters of peripheral blood were drawn.

This sample comprised peripheral blood mononuclear cells (PBMCs), obtained when the disease was refractory, from a patient treated with antithyroid drugs. This sequence originates from a female donor with Graves disease. The V call is TRBV6-4, the J call TRBJ2-7; D tentatively fits TRBD1 or TRBD2 (5 bases each). The CDR3 protein is CASRGRLGSEQYF. CDR3 nucleotide sequence: TGTGCCAGCAGGGGACGACTTGGCTCCGAGCAGTACTTC.